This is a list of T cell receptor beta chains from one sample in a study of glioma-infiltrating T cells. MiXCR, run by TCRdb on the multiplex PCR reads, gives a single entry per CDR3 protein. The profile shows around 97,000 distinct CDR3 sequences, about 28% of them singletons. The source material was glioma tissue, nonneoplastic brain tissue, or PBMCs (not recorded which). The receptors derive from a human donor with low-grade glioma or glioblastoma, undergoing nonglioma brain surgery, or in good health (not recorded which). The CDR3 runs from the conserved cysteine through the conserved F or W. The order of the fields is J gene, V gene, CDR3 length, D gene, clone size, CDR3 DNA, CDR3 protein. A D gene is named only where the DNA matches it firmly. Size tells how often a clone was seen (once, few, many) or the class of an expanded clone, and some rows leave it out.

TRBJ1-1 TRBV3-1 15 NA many TGTGCCAGCTCGGCAACAGCTTTGCCGGTCACTGAAGCTTTCTTT CASSATALPVTEAFF
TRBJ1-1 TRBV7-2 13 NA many TGTGCCAGCAGCTGGACTAGTGGGACTGAAGCTTTCTTT CASSWTSGTEAFF
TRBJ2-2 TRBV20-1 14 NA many TGCAGTGCTAGAACAGGGAGCTTCACCGGGGAGCTGTTTTTT CSARTGSFTGELFF
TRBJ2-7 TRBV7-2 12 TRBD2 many TGTGCCAGTGGGACTAGACTTCGAGAGCAGTACTTC CASGTRLREQYF
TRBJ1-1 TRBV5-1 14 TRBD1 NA TGCGCCAGCAGCTTTGAGGGGGCAGGTGCTGAAGCTTTCTTT CASSFEGAGAEAFF
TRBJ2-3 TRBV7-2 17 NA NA TGTGCCAGCAGCTTAATGTTCAACAGGGAGGCGGCAGATACGCAGTATTTT CASSLMFNREAADTQYF
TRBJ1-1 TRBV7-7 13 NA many TGTGCTAGCTCGGTGGACAGAGAAACTGAAGCTTTCTTT CASSVDRETEAFF
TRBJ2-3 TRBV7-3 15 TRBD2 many TGTGCCAGCAGCTGGGACGGGGGGGCCACAGATACGCAGTATTTT CASSWDGGATDTQYF
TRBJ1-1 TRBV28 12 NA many TGTGCCAGCAATCGTCCGTACACTGAAGCTTTCTTT CASNRPYTEAFF
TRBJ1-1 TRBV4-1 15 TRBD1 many TGCGCCAGCAGCCATGGGGACAGGACGAACACTGAAGCTTTCTTT CASSHGDRTNTEAFF
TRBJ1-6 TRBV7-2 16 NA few TGTGCCAGCAGCTTATCTCCCGGGGGGGGAAATTCACCCCTCCACTTT CASSLSPGGGNSPLHF
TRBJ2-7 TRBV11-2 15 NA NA TGTGCCAGCAGCGAGGACCAACAGGGTACCTACGAGCAGTACTTC CASSEDQQGTYEQYF
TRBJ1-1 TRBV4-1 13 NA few TGCGCCAGCAGCCAACGGGGGAGCGCTGAAGCTTTCTTT CASSQRGSAEAFF
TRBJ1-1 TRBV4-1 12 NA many TGCGCCAGCAGCCCCCAGGGCGCTGAAGCTTTCTTT CASSPQGAEAFF
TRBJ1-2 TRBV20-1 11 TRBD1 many TGCAGGGCTATAGGGGGCGACGGCTACACCTTC CRAIGGDGYTF
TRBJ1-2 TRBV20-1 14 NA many TGCAGTGCTCCAGACCTGGGAGGGGTAGGTGGCTACACCTTC CSAPDLGGVGGYTF
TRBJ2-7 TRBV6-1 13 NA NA TGTGCCAGCAGTCCTCGGGCCGAGACAGTACAGTACTTC CASSPRAETVQYF
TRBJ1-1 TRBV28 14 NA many TGTGCCAGCAGTCCGGGGGGATCCTATGGTGAAGCTTTCTTT CASSPGGSYGEAFF
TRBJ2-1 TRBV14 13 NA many TGTGCCAGCAGCCACCTGGACGAAAATGAGCAGTTCTTC CASSHLDENEQFF
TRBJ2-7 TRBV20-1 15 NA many TGCAGTGCCTATCAACAGGGCAGGGGGGCCTACGAGCAGTACTTC CSAYQQGRGAYEQYF
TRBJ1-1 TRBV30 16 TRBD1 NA TGTGCCTGGAGTGTACCGGGACAGAGAACTTCCACTGAAGCTTTCTTT CAWSVPGQRTSTEAFF